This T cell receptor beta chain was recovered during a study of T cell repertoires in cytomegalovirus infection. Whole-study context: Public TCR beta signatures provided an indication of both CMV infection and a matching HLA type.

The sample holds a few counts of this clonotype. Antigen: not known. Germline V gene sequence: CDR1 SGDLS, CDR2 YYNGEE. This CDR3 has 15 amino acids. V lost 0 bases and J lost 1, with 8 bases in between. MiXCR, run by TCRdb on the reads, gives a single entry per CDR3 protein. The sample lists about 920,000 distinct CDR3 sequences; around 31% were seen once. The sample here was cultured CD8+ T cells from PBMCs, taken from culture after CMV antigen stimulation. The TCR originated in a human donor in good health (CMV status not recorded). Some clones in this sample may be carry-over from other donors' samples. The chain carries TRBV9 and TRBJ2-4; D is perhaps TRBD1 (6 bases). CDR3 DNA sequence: TGTGCCAGCAGCGTAGATGGGGGCGCCAAAAACATTCAGTACTTC. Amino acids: CASSVDGGAKNIQYF.